This record concerns one TCR beta chain sequence. Its antigen remains unidentified. TCRdb reprocessed the RACE reads via MiXCR and lists one record per CDR3 protein. The repertoire holds tens of thousands of distinct CDR3 sequences, with over 9.5% as singletons. The time point is: pre-sensitization, week 0. Described treatment: therapeutic diphenylcyclopropenone sensitization with weekly scalp DPC. This record comes from a study of human T cells and chemical hapten exposure. Findings and limits, study-wide: TCRs whose frequency exceeded 1 in 1000 remained the same following DPC sensitization.

Between the trimmed V and J ends, which lost 5 bases and 1 base, there was a span of 9 bases. This CDR3 region has 13 residues. From germline, CDR1 is LNHDA and CDR2 SQIVND (reference sequence). The receptor's source is a young man with alopecia areata. Some clones in this sample may be carry-over from other donors' samples. The sample consisted of whole blood, taken in connection with sensitization to the hapten diphenylcyclopropenone (DPC). This chain uses TRBV19 with TRBJ2-7; D might be TRBD2 (5 bases). CDR3 sequence reads: CASSLGLSYEQYF. DNA of the CDR3: TGTGCCAGTAGTCTTGGACTTTCCTACGAGCAGTACTTC.